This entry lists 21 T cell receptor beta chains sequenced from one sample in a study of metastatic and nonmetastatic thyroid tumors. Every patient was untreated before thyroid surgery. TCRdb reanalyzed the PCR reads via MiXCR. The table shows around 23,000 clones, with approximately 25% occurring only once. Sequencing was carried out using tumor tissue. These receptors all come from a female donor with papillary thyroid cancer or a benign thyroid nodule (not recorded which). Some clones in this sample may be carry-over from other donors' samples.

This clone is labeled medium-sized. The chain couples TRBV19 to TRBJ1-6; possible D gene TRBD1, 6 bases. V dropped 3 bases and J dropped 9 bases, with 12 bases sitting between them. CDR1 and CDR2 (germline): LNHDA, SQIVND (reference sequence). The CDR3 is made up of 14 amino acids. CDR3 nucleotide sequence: TGTGCCAGTAGTATTTCGGGGGCTGGTTCACCCCTCCACTTT. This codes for CASSISGAGSPLHF.

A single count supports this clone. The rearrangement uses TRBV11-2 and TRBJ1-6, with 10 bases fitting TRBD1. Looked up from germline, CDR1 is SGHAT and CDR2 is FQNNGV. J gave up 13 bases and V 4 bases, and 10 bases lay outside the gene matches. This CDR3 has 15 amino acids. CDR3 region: CASSWSGTGAAPLHF. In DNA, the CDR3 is TGTGCCAGCAGCTGGTCCGGGACAGGGGCCGCCCCCCTCCACTTT.

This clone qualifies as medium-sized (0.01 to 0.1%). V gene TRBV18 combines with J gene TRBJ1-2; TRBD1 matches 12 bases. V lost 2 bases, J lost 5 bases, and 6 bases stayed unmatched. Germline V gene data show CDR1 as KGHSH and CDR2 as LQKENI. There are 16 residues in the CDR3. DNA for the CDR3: TGTGCCAGCTCACCAGGGACAGGGGGCATCCGATATGGCTACACCTTC. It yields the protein CASSPGTGGIRYGYTF.

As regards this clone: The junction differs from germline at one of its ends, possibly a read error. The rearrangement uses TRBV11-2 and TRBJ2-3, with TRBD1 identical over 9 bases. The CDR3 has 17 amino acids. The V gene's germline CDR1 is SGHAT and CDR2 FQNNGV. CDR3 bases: TGTGTCAGCAGCTTACCACCAACCGGGACAGGGATAGATACGCAGTATTTT. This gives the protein CVSSLPPTGTGIDTQYF.

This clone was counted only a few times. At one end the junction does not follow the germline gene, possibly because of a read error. The CDR3: CASSGGNNYVYTF. DNA for the CDR3: TGTGCCAGCAGTGGCGGGAATAACTATGTCTACACCTTC. This chain links TRBV6-1 with TRBJ1-2, with D hard to call. The CDR3 loop spans 13 amino acids. Looked up from germline, CDR1 is MNHNS and CDR2 is SASEGT.

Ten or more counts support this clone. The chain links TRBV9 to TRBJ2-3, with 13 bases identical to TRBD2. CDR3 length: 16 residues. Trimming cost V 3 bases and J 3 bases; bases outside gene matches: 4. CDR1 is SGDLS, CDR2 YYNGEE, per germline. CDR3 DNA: TGTGCCAGCAGCGGGGGACTAGCGGGGATGACAGATACGCAGTATTTT. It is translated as CASSGGLAGMTDTQYF.

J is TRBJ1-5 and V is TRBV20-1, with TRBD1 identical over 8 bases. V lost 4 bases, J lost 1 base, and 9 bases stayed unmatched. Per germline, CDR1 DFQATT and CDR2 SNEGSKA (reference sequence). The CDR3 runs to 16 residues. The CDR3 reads CSATSGQGRSNQPQHF. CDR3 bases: TGCAGTGCTACCAGCGGACAGGGCCGAAGCAATCAGCCCCAGCATTTT.

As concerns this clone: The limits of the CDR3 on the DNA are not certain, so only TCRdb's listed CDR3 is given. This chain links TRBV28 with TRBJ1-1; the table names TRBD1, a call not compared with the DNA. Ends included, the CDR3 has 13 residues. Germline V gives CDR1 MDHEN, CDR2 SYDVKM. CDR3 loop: CASSFGQGARTSF.

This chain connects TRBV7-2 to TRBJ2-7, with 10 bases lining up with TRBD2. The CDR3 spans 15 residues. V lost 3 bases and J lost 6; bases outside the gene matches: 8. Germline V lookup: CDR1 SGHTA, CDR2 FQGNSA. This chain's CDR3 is CASSFWTSGLSEQYF. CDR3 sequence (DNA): TGTGCCAGCAGCTTTTGGACTAGCGGCCTCTCCGAGCAGTACTTC.

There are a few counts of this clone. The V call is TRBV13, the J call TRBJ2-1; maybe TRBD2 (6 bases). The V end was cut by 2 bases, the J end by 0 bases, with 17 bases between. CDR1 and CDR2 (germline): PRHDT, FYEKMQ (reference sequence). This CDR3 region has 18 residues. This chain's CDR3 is CASSLRGGGASSYNEQFF. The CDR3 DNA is TGTGCCAGCAGCTTAAGGGGCGGCGGGGCCAGCTCCTACAATGAGCAGTTCTTC.

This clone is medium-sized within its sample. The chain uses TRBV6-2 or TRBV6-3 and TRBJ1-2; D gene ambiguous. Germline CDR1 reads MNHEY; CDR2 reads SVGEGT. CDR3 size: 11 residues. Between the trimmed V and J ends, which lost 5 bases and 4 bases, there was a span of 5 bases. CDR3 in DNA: TGTGCCAGCAGTCGAGGCTATGGCTACACCTTC. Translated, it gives CASSRGYGYTF.

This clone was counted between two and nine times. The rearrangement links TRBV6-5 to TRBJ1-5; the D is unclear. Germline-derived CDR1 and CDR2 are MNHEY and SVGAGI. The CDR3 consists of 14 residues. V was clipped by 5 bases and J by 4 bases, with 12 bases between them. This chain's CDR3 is CASSETWANQPQHF. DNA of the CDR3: TGTGCCAGCAGTGAAACTTGGGCAAATCAGCCCCAGCATTTT.

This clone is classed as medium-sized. Written as DNA, the CDR3 is TGCAGTGCTAGAGACTGGACAGGGAAATTAGGAGGCTACACCTTC. It specifies CSARDWTGKLGGYTF. V gene TRBV20-1 combines with J gene TRBJ1-2; 8 nucleotides align to TRBD1. V shed 0 bases and J 8 bases; nucleotides not matched to a gene: 11. Looked up from germline, CDR1 is DFQATT and CDR2 is SNEGSKA (reference sequence). This CDR3 has 15 residues.

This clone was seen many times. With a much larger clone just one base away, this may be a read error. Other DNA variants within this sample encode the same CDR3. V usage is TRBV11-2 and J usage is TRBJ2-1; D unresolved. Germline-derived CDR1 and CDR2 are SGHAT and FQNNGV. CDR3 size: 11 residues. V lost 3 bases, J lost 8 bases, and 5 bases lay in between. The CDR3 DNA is TGTGCCAGCAGCTTGTGGGATGAGCAGTTCTTC. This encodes CASSLWDEQFF.

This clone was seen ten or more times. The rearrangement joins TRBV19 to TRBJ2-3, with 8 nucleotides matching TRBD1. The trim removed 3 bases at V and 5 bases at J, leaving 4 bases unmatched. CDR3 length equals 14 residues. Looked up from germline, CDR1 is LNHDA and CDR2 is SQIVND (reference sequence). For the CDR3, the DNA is TGTGCCAGTAGTATTTTGACAGGGGAAGATACGCAGTATTTT. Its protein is CASSILTGEDTQYF.

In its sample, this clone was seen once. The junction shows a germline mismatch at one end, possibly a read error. CDR3 sequence reads: CASSASHRILALGPDTQYF. As DNA, the CDR3 is TGTGCCAGCAGTGCGAGCCACCGGATACTAGCCCTCGGCCCGGATACACAGTATTTT. The chain has TRBV2 and TRBJ2-3, with a tentative D call TRBD2 (6 bases). CDR3 length equals 19 residues. Germline V gene data show CDR1 as SNHLY and CDR2 as FYNNEI. Looking up the rest from reference TRBV2 and TRBJ2-3 gives the full variable domain: EPEVTQTPSHQVTQMGQEVILRCVPISNHLYFYWYRQILGQKVEFLVSFYNNEISEKSEIFDDQFSVERPDGSNFTLKIRSTKLEDSAMYFCASSASHRILALGPDTQYFGPGTRLTVL.

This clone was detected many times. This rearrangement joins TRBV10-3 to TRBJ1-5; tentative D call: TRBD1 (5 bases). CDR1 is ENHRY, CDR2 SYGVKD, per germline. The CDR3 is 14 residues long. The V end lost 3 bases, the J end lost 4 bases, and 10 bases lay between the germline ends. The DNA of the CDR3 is TGTGCCATCAGTGAAGTGGGGGGGAATCAGCCCCAGCATTTT. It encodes CAISEVGGNQPQHF.

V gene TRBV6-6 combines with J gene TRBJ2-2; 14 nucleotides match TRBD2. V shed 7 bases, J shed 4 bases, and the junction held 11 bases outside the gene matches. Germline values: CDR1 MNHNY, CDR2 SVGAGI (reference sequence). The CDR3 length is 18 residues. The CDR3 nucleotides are TGTGCCAGCAACGCGACTAGCGGGGGGGCTTTATTCACCGGGGAGCTGTTTTTT. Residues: CASNATSGGALFTGELFF.

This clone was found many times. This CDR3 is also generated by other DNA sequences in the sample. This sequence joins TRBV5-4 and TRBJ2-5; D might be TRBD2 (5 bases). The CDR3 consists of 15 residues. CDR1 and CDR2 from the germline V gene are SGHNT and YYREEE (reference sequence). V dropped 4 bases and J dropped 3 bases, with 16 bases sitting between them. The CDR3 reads CASSARKGVEETQYF. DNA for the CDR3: TGTGCCAGCAGCGCCCGCAAGGGAGTAGAAGAGACCCAGTACTTC.

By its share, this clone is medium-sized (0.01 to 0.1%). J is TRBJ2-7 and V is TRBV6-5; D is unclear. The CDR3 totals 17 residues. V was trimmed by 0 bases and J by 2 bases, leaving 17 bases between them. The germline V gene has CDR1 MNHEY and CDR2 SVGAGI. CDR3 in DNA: TGTGCCAGCAGTTACTCGAAACCCCGGGCCACGACCTACGAGCAGTACTTC. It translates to CASSYSKPRATTYEQYF.

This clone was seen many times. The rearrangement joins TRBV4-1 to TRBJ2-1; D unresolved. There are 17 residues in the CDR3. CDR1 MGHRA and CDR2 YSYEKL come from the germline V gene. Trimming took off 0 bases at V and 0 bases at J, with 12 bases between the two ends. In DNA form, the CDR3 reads TGCGCCAGCAGCCAAGAGGTAGACTCTAGCTCCTACAATGAGCAGTTCTTC. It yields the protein CASSQEVDSSSYNEQFF.